These 28 T cell receptor beta chains share one sample of origin, sequenced in a study of early T cells in non-severe SARS-CoV-2 infection. TCRdb used MiXCR to reprocess the 5' RACE reads, holding one entry per CDR3 protein. Here the sample spans 20,000 to 25,000 distinct CDR3 sequences, 5.3% being singletons. Sequencing was performed on whole blood. The source of these receptors is an adult who was a healthcare worker with PCR-confirmed SARS-CoV-2 infection or an uninfected control (not recorded which).

The V and J genes are TRBV12-3 or TRBV12-4 and TRBJ2-5, with 8 bases that match TRBD2. This CDR3 spans 12 amino acids. The trim removed 9 bases at V and 4 bases at J, leaving 4 bases unmatched. CDR3 loop: CASRAGVETQYF. In nucleotides, the CDR3 is TGTGCCAGTCGAGCGGGAGTAGAGACCCAGTACTTC.

The chain links TRBV30 to TRBJ1-5; TRBD1 is a possible D gene (5 bases). CDR1 and CDR2 (germline): GTSNPN, SVGIG (reference sequence). The V end lost 2 bases, the J end lost 0 bases, and 14 bases lay between the germline ends. The CDR3 loop spans 16 amino acids. CDR3 loop: CAWSPTRASSNQPQHF. In nucleotides, the CDR3 is TGTGCCTGGAGTCCCACCAGGGCGTCTAGCAATCAGCCCCAGCATTTT. Looking up the rest from reference TRBV30 and TRBJ1-5 gives the full variable domain: SQTIHQWPATLVQPVGSPLSLECTVEGTSNPNLYWYRQAAGRGLQLLFYSVGIGQISSEVPQNLSASRPQDRQFILSSKKLLLSDSGFYLCAWSPTRASSNQPQHFGDGTRLSIL.

This clonotype was detected ten times or more. The chain links TRBV30 to TRBJ1-1; 9 bases fit TRBD1. Per the germline V gene, CDR1 is GTSNPN and CDR2 is SVGIG (reference sequence). Trimming at V came to 2 bases and at J to 6 bases, leaving 7 bases not matched to a gene. CDR3 length equals 14 residues. CDR3 sequence: CAWSFRDREAEAFF. DNA of the CDR3: TGTGCCTGGAGTTTCCGGGACAGGGAAGCTGAAGCTTTCTTT. The full variable domain, completed using reference TRBV30 and TRBJ1-1, is SQTIHQWPATLVQPVGSPLSLECTVEGTSNPNLYWYRQAAGRGLQLLFYSVGIGQISSEVPQNLSASRPQDRQFILSSKKLLLSDSGFYLCAWSFRDREAEAFFGQGTRLTVV.

In its sample, this clonotype was seen many times. The CDR3 here is CSVISGAGELFF. The CDR3 nucleotides read TGCAGCGTGATCTCCGGGGCCGGGGAGCTGTTTTTT. V and J are TRBV29-1 and TRBJ2-2; D possibly corresponds to TRBD2 (5 bases). V dropped 6 bases and J dropped 6 bases, with 11 bases sitting between them. Germline CDR1 reads SQVTM; CDR2 reads ANQGSEA. The CDR3 is 12 residues long.

The sample holds many counts of this clonotype. This rearrangement joins TRBV14 to TRBJ2-1, with 14 bases aligning to TRBD2. Germline-derived CDR1 and CDR2 are SGHDN and FVKESK. V lost 0 bases and J lost 3; bases outside the gene matches: 1. The CDR3 totals 17 residues. In DNA, the CDR3 is TGTGCCAGCAGCCAAGAGACTAGCGGGAGGGTCTACAATGAGCAGTTCTTC. Translating gives CASSQETSGRVYNEQFF.

This clonotype was detected ten times or more. The rearrangement links TRBV5-6 to TRBJ1-5; no clear D. V dropped 0 bases and J dropped 4 bases, with 8 bases sitting between them. Germline CDR1 reads SGHDT; CDR2 reads YYEEEE. The CDR3 has 14 amino acids. CDR3 coding DNA: TGTGCCAGCAGCTTGGGGCAGTTAAATCAGCCCCAGCATTTT. Its translation is CASSLGQLNQPQHF.

This clonotype was detected many times. The chain couples TRBV20-1 to TRBJ2-1; 8 bases fit TRBD2. CDR1 and CDR2 (germline): DFQATT, SNEGSKA (reference sequence). The CDR3 length is 13 residues. Unmatched junction bases numbered 9, after V lost 5 bases and J lost 9 bases. CDR3 amino acids: CSAETSVAPEQFF. The CDR3, as DNA: TGCAGTGCTGAGACTAGCGTCGCGCCTGAGCAGTTCTTC.

This clonotype was detected many times. This chain links TRBV20-1 with TRBJ2-5; tentative D call: TRBD2 (6 bases). The CDR3 runs to 12 residues. V was clipped by 5 bases and J by 1 base, with 8 bases between them. CDR1 is DFQATT and CDR2 is SNEGSKA in the germline V gene (reference sequence). The CDR3 sequence is CSAGTGQETQYF. CDR3 DNA sequence: TGCAGTGCTGGGACTGGCCAAGAGACCCAGTACTTC.

This clonotype occurred many times. This chain joins TRBV7-3 and TRBJ1-6; 9 bases are a match to TRBD1. Germline V CDR1 and CDR2: SGHTA, FQGTGA. J was trimmed by 10 bases and V by 5 bases; bases with no gene match: 3. The CDR3 runs to 13 residues. Written as DNA, the CDR3 is TGTGCCAGCAGCATGGACAGGGGATCACCCCTCCACTTT. Encoded protein: CASSMDRGSPLHF.

This clonotype is categorized as medium-sized. This chain's CDR3 is CSARESAPQETQYF. The CDR3, as DNA: TGCAGTGCTAGAGAGTCGGCACCACAAGAGACCCAGTACTTC. This rearrangement joins TRBV20-1 to TRBJ2-5, with D unresolved. Trimming took 0 bases from V and 2 from J, leaving 10 bases between them. The CDR3 is 14 amino acids. The germline V gene has CDR1 DFQATT and CDR2 SNEGSKA (reference sequence).

This clonotype appeared many times. The chain uses TRBV7-6 and TRBJ2-2; the D is unclear. The CDR3 covers 13 residues. CDR1 is SGHVS, CDR2 FNYEAQ, per germline. V was trimmed by 0 bases and J by 6 bases, leaving 5 bases between them. The CDR3 nucleotides read TGTGCCAGCAGCTTAGCGGTCGCCGGGGAGCTGTTTTTT. It translates to CASSLAVAGELFF.

At least ten counts were recorded for this clonotype. The chain couples TRBV19 to TRBJ2-1; 7 bases fit TRBD2. CDR1 is LNHDA and CDR2 is SQIVND in the germline V gene (reference sequence). V lost 1 base and J lost 0; bases outside the gene matches: 9. The length of the CDR3 is 18 residues. The CDR3 loop reads CASSIAGGRRYSYNEQFF. The DNA for the CDR3 is TGTGCCAGTAGTATAGCGGGAGGACGACGATACTCCTACAATGAGCAGTTCTTC.

This clonotype appeared many times. The V gene is TRBV12-3 or TRBV12-4, the J gene TRBJ1-5; D gene ambiguous. The CDR3 has 12 residues. The germline V and J ends were trimmed by 2 bases and 6 bases, with 5 bases remaining between them. CDR3 residues: CASSLTSQPQHF. CDR3 nucleotide sequence: TGTGCCAGCAGTTTAACCTCTCAGCCCCAGCATTTT.

This clonotype was observed a few times. The chain is built from TRBV28 and TRBJ2-7; 9 nucleotides match TRBD1. Looked up from germline, CDR1 is MDHEN and CDR2 is SYDVKM. The ends lost 6 bases at V and 6 bases at J; junction bases unmatched: 6. The CDR3 spans 13 residues. For the CDR3, the DNA is TGTGCCAGCAGATCCGGGACAGGGTCCGAGCAGTACTTC. It specifies CASRSGTGSEQYF.

The V and J genes are TRBV29-1 and TRBJ2-3; no reliable D call. The CDR3 is 11 amino acids. Trimming left V 1 base short and J 4 bases short, with 3 bases between. Germline V lookup: CDR1 SQVTM, CDR2 ANQGSEA. In nucleotides, the CDR3 is TGCAGCGTTGAAGGCCCAGATACGCAGTATTTT. Amino acid sequence: CSVEGPDTQYF.

A word on this clonotype: A much more abundant neighbour one base away suggests this may be a read error. The chain employs TRBV27 and TRBJ2-7; D is undetermined. This CDR3 spans 13 amino acids. Germline CDR1 and CDR2: MNHEY and SMNVEV (reference sequence). The CDR3 DNA reads TGTGCCGGCAGTCTTACACTCACCGGATTATTAGACTTC. Encoded protein: CAGSLTLTGLLDF.

Many counts were recorded for this clonotype. This rearrangement joins TRBV11-2 to TRBJ1-2; perhaps TRBD1 as D (5 bases). Germline V gives CDR1 SGHAT, CDR2 FQNNGV. CDR3 length equals 14 residues. V gave up 0 bases and J gave up 4 bases, with 9 bases separating them. This CDR3 is CASSLEGGGYGYTF. In DNA, the CDR3 is TGTGCCAGCAGCTTAGAGGGTGGGGGCTATGGCTACACCTTC.

The chain recombines TRBV6-2 or TRBV6-3 with TRBJ2-1, with TRBD2 matching over 7 bases. The V gene's germline CDR1 is MNHEY and CDR2 SVGEGT. J lost 5 bases, V lost 7 bases, and 8 bases had no gene match. The CDR3 has 14 residues. The CDR3 coding sequence is TGTGCCAGCACCTTACTAGCGAGCCACAATGAGCAGTTCTTC. It encodes CASTLLASHNEQFF.

This clonotype has ten or more counts. This rearrangement joins TRBV11-3 to TRBJ2-1; 13 nucleotides align to TRBD2. Germline V CDR1 and CDR2: SGHNT, YENEEA. The V segment lost 5 bases and the J segment 6 bases; nucleotides outside the gene matches: 4. CDR3 length equals 15 residues. The chain's CDR3 is CASSARLAGGNEQFF. The CDR3 DNA sequence: TGTGCCAGCAGCGCTCGACTAGCGGGAGGCAATGAGCAGTTCTTC.

This clonotype was detected only a few times. This chain uses TRBV6-2 or TRBV6-3 with TRBJ1-1; a possible D gene is TRBD1 (6 bases). The CDR3 contains 14 residues. Per germline, CDR1 MNHEY and CDR2 SVGEGT. Trimming removed 2 bases at V and 4 bases at J, with 11 bases between. The CDR3 nucleotides are TGTGCCAGCAGTTACCCGGGGGCGGCCACTGAAGCTTTCTTT. It codes for CASSYPGAATEAFF.

This clonotype was recorded at least ten times. The V gene is TRBV25-1, the J gene TRBJ1-1; 11 bases line up with TRBD1. The germline V gene has CDR1 MGHDK and CDR2 SYGVNS. This CDR3 region has 16 residues. J was trimmed by 5 bases and V by 6 bases; bases with no gene match: 11. The CDR3 protein is CASRADRGLDFTEAFF. The CDR3 nucleotides read TGTGCCAGCAGAGCGGACAGGGGGCTTGATTTTACTGAAGCTTTCTTT. Full variable domain (missing parts from reference TRBV25-1 and TRBJ1-1): EADIYQTPRYLVIGTGKKITLECSQTMGHDKMYWYQQDPGMELHLIHYSYGVNSTEKGDLSSESTVSRIRTEHFPLTLESARPSHTSQYLCASRADRGLDFTEAFFGQGTRLTVV.

The sample holds many counts of this clonotype. The rearrangement uses TRBV7-9 and TRBJ1-2, with D unresolved. The CDR3 has 12 residues. Germline V gene lookup returns CDR1 SEHNR and CDR2 FQNEAQ (reference sequence). Between the trimmed V and J ends, which lost 4 bases and 8 bases, there was a span of 11 bases. DNA of the CDR3: TGTGCCAGCAGCTCCTCGACAAGCGGCTACACCTTC. Translating it yields CASSSSTSGYTF.

This clonotype showed up many times. The chain combines TRBV11-3 with TRBJ2-1, with D perhaps TRBD2 (5 bases). This CDR3 comprises 14 residues. Between the trimmed V and J ends, which lost 3 bases and 4 bases, there was a span of 10 bases. CDR1 and CDR2 (germline): SGHNT, YENEEA. CDR3 in amino acids: CASSFTGNYNEQFF. In nucleotides, the CDR3 is TGTGCCAGCAGCTTCACGGGGAATTACAATGAGCAGTTCTTC. Full variable domain (missing parts from reference TRBV11-3 and TRBJ2-1): EAGVVQSPRYKIIEKKQPVAFWCNPISGHNTLYWYLQNLGQGPELLIRYENEEAVDDSQLPKDRFSAERLKGVDSTLKIQPAELGDSAVYLCASSFTGNYNEQFFGPGTRLTVL.

This clonotype was counted ten times or more. The rearrangement joins TRBV7-2 to TRBJ1-1; D gene ambiguous. Germline V gene data show CDR1 as SGHTA and CDR2 as FQGNSA. With 4 bases removed from V and 0 bases from J, the gap between germline ends came to 3 bases. The CDR3 runs 12 residues. The CDR3 region has the DNA TGTGCCAGCAGCTCAGTGAACACTGAAGCTTTCTTT. Translation gives CASSSVNTEAFF.

The table lists this clonotype with a few counts. CDR3 DNA sequence: TGTGCCAGCAGTTACGACAGGGGGCTGAACATTCAGTACTTC. This gives the protein CASSYDRGLNIQYF. The chain employs TRBV6-2 or TRBV6-3 and TRBJ2-4, with TRBD1 matching over 10 bases. With 2 bases clipped from V and 7 bases from J, the junction kept 2 bases outside the gene matches. The CDR3 has 14 amino acids. Germline-derived CDR1 and CDR2 are MNHEY and SVGEGT.

This clonotype was recorded a few times. This chain links TRBV7-3 with TRBJ1-1; D ambiguous. The CDR3 covers 13 residues. The ends were cut back, 3 bases at V and 0 bases at J, with 5 bases in the middle. Germline-derived CDR1 and CDR2 are SGHTA and FQGTGA. CDR3 DNA: TGTGCCAGCAGCTTGTCAGTGAACACTGAAGCTTTCTTT. It yields the protein CASSLSVNTEAFF.

In this sample, this clonotype turned up many times. The chain uses TRBV15 and TRBJ1-1; D gene uncertain. V dropped 8 bases and J dropped 0 bases, with 22 bases sitting between them. CDR1 and CDR2 (germline): LNHNV, YYDKDF (reference sequence). The CDR3 contains 17 residues. CDR3 in DNA: TGTGCCACCGGCCAAGCCTCACGCTTTAGGCTGAACACTGAAGCTTTCTTT. Protein sequence: CATGQASRFRLNTEAFF.

Only a few counts were recorded for this clonotype. The CDR3 loop reads CASKQLAGGWSSYNEQFF. The DNA of the CDR3 is TGTGCCAGCAAGCAACTAGCGGGAGGGTGGAGCTCCTACAATGAGCAGTTCTTC. The V gene is TRBV6-2 or TRBV6-3, the J gene TRBJ2-1; 13 bases are shared with TRBD2. There are 18 residues in the CDR3. V lost 7 bases and J lost 0; bases outside the gene matches: 9. The germline gives CDR1 MNHEY, CDR2 SVGEGT.